The clone carrying this TCR beta chain was recorded at least ten times. The making of cDNA relied on 5'RACE with 10-nucleotide random UMIs. One entry per CDR3 protein, called by TCRdb with MiXCR from the 5' RACE reads. The table has tens of thousands of distinct CDR3 sequences, about 3.5% seen once. The sample comes from a study of neurological immune-mediated disorders. Germline CDR1 is KGHDR and CDR2 is SFDVKD. The CDR3 consists of 15 residues. Trimming stripped 2 bases from V and 1 base from J, with 10 bases between. This receptor was obtained from a woman in her 50s with multiple sclerosis. The rearrangement uses TRBV24-1 and TRBJ1-1; D gene unclear. The sample consisted of PBMCs. The chain's CDR3 is CATSDSRAGNTEAFF. Written as DNA, the CDR3 is TGTGCCACCAGTGATTCGCGGGCGGGGAACACTGAAGCTTTCTTT.